These 17 T cell receptor beta chains were all obtained from the same sample, sequenced in a study of CD8 T cells in ankylosing spondylitis (dated by TCRdb to between 2016 and 2019). No antigen has been identified for these receptors. The investigation overall reported the following: Blood from ankylosing spondylitis patients appeared to be characterized by a TCR beta motif made up of eight highly homologous amino acid variants.

Libraries came from 5' RACE. Sequencing instrument: Illumina HiSeq 2500. TCRdb reprocessing: public reads trimmed at Q25 with fastp, clones called with MiXCR, in-frame beta chains kept. Records with the same CDR3 protein are collapsed into one entry carrying the most frequent genes and DNA. A total of roughly 350,000 distinct CDR3 sequences appear in this sample, roughly 8% of them only once. Just over 14% of the sample is taken by the ten largest. The sample taken for sequencing was blood, either unsorted or a sorted T cell fraction (not recorded which). The receptor set was obtained from a male donor with ankylosing spondylitis.

The V gene is TRBV10-3, the J gene TRBJ2-1, with D maybe TRBD1 (6 bases). Germline V gene sequence: CDR1 ENHRY, CDR2 SYGVKD. The CDR3 extends over 13 amino acids. Between the trimmed V and J ends, which lost 6 bases and 8 bases, there was a span of 14 bases. In DNA, the CDR3 is TGTGCCATCAGGAACAGGGTTAGGGATGAGCAGTTCTTC. Translated: CAIRNRVRDEQFF.

The chain is built from TRBV6-2 or TRBV6-3 and TRBJ2-3; TRBD1 is a possible D gene (6 bases). Trimming took 2 bases from V and 0 from J, leaving 18 bases between them. There are 18 residues in the CDR3. CDR1 and CDR2 (germline): MNHEY, SVGEGT. This chain's CDR3 is CASSYGRPTGISTDTQYF. DNA for the CDR3: TGTGCCAGCAGTTACGGTCGCCCTACAGGGATTAGCACAGATACGCAGTATTTT.

This clonotype was found many times. The chain links TRBV4-3 to TRBJ2-5, with 13 bases lining up with TRBD2. Germline-derived CDR1 and CDR2 are LGHNA and YSLEER. J was trimmed by 0 bases and V by 1 base; bases with no gene match: 5. The CDR3 sequence is 18 residues long. The CDR3 sequence is CASSQGTSGRRYQETQYF. The CDR3 bases are TGCGCCAGCAGCCAAGGGACTAGCGGGAGACGCTACCAAGAGACCCAGTACTTC.

V and J are TRBV7-3 and TRBJ2-2, with 8 positions matching TRBD1. CDR1 and CDR2 (germline): SGHTA, FQGTGA. The CDR3 has 14 amino acids. The J segment lost 5 bases and the V segment lost 6 bases, leaving 5 bases of the junction unmatched. CDR3 DNA: TGTGCCAGCAGGCGACAGGGGCGAACCGGGGAGCTGTTTTTT. This translates into CASRRQGRTGELFF.

This clonotype was seen only a few times. The chain uses TRBV6-1 and TRBJ2-3, with 8 bases identical to TRBD1. Losses at the gene ends were 6 bases for V and 2 bases for J; bases not matched to a gene: 1. This CDR3 is built from 13 residues. Germline lookup yields CDR1 MNHNS and CDR2 SASEGT. The CDR3 nucleotides read TGTGCCAGCAGCAGGGGGCTCACAGATACGCAGTATTTT. The encoded protein is CASSRGLTDTQYF.

The rearrangement joins TRBV7-9 to TRBJ2-3; D gene ambiguous. The CDR3 runs to 15 residues. Trimming shortened V by 3 bases and J by 0 bases, and 10 bases separated the two germline ends. Germline assignment: CDR1 SEHNR and CDR2 FQNEAQ (reference sequence). CDR3 loop: CASSFPSDSTDTQYF. Written as DNA, the CDR3 is TGTGCCAGCAGCTTTCCCAGCGATAGCACAGATACGCAGTATTTT.

This clonotype was picked up a small number of times. V gene TRBV29-1 combines with J gene TRBJ2-2; tentatively, D is TRBD2 (5 bases). V lost 7 bases to trimming and J lost 0 bases, with 12 bases between them. The germline V gene has CDR1 SQVTM and CDR2 ANQGSEA. This CDR3 has 14 residues. CDR3 residues: CSAEGQANTGELFF. The CDR3 DNA sequence: TGCAGCGCCGAGGGTCAGGCGAACACCGGGGAGCTGTTTTTT.

The V and J genes are TRBV12-3 or TRBV12-4 and TRBJ1-5; D gene unclear. CDR3 length: 13 residues. V lost 5 bases and J lost 8, with 13 bases in between. In DNA form, the CDR3 reads TGTGCCAGCAGTAATTCTTTCGACGAGCCCCAGCATTTT. Residues: CASSNSFDEPQHF.

The V gene is TRBV5-1, the J gene TRBJ2-7; 12 nucleotides match TRBD2. V trimming: 3 bases; J trimming: 6 bases; junction bases outside the gene matches: 4. This CDR3 region has 14 residues. CDR1 and CDR2 from the germline V gene are SGHRS and YFSETQ. Written as DNA, the CDR3 is TGCGCCAGCAGCTACGGACTAGCGGGACCCGAGCAGTACTTC. It yields the protein CASSYGLAGPEQYF.

The sample holds many counts of this clonotype. The chain links TRBV5-8 to TRBJ2-3; 11 bases are shared with TRBD1. V gave up 4 bases and J gave up 4 bases; unmatched junction bases: 8. The length of the CDR3 is 16 residues. Germline assignment: CDR1 SGHTS and CDR2 YDEGEE. CDR3 bases: TGTGCCAGCAGCCCGGGACAGGGGGTAATGCCAGATACGCAGTATTTT. Protein sequence: CASSPGQGVMPDTQYF.

CDR3 in DNA: TGTGCCAGCAGTTTAGCGGGAGTCTTGAATGAGCAGTTCTTC. Encoded protein: CASSLAGVLNEQFF. The chain uses TRBV28 and TRBJ2-1, with TRBD2 matching 7 bases. The V gene's germline CDR1 is MDHEN and CDR2 SYDVKM. This CDR3 is 14 amino acids long. Trimming removed 2 bases from V and 7 bases from J; junction bases left unmatched: 5.

There are many counts of this clonotype. The V and J genes are TRBV20-1 and TRBJ1-1, with 11 nucleotides matching TRBD1. CDR1 and CDR2 (germline): DFQATT, SNEGSKA (reference sequence). The ends lost 4 bases at V and 4 bases at J; junction bases unmatched: 8. The CDR3 has 15 amino acids. The CDR3 protein is CSATDRGQVSTEAFF. The CDR3 DNA reads as TGCAGTGCTACGGACAGGGGGCAGGTTAGCACTGAAGCTTTCTTT.

This clonotype was seen a few times. The V gene is TRBV6-2 or TRBV6-3, the J gene TRBJ2-1, with 7 positions matching TRBD2. Germline V CDR1 and CDR2: MNHEY, SVGEGT. The V gene end was trimmed by 7 bases and the J gene end by 3 bases; junction bases not matched to a gene: 15. The CDR3 consists of 17 residues. CDR3 in amino acids: CASTQPSGGLLYNEQFF. The CDR3 DNA follows: TGTGCCAGCACCCAACCTAGCGGCGGTTTGCTCTACAATGAGCAGTTCTTC.

The rearrangement links TRBV20-1 to TRBJ1-1; no firm D call. CDR3 length: 15 amino acids. Germline V gene sequence: CDR1 DFQATT, CDR2 SNEGSKA (reference sequence). The ends were cut back, 5 bases at V and 0 bases at J, with 16 bases in the middle. CDR3 sequence reads: CSAPQSVTMNTEAFF. The CDR3 nucleotides read TGCAGTGCTCCACAGTCTGTGACGATGAACACTGAAGCTTTCTTT.

In its sample, this clonotype was seen many times. This chain joins TRBV2 and TRBJ2-1; the D call may be TRBD1 or TRBD2 (5 bases each). Germline V gene sequence: CDR1 SNHLY, CDR2 FYNNEI. The V and J ends lost 3 bases and 4 bases respectively, with 7 bases between them. The CDR3 loop spans 13 amino acids. CDR3 DNA sequence: TGTGCCAGCAGTGAGGGGGAGTACAATGAGCAGTTCTTC. Translation gives CASSEGEYNEQFF. The entire variable domain, with the rest obtained from reference TRBV2 and TRBJ2-1, is as follows: EPEVTQTPSHQVTQMGQEVILRCVPISNHLYFYWYRQILGQKVEFLVSFYNNEISEKSEIFDDQFSVERPDGSNFTLKIRSTKLEDSAMYFCASSEGEYNEQFFGPGTRLTVL.

This clonotype was recorded once. The V and J genes are TRBV2 and TRBJ2-2; D unclear. The CDR3 spans 13 residues. Germline-derived CDR1 and CDR2 are SNHLY and FYNNEI. Deletions cut 5 bases from V and 4 bases from J, with 8 bases between. The DNA of the CDR3 is TGTGCCAGCAGTCGTCCGGGCACCGGGGAGCTGTTTTTT. Its protein is CASSRPGTGELFF.

This clonotype was seen a few times. This chain connects TRBV25-1 to TRBJ2-3, with TRBD1 identical over 8 bases. V was pared by 2 bases and J by 3 bases, with 4 bases of the junction left unmatched. CDR1 and CDR2 from the germline V gene are MGHDK and SYGVNS. CDR3 size: 15 residues. The CDR3 sequence is CASSERQGLTDTQYF. CDR3 in DNA: TGTGCCAGCAGTGAAAGACAGGGGTTGACAGATACGCAGTATTTT. The full variable domain, with the rest looked up from reference TRBV25-1 and TRBJ2-3, is EADIYQTPRYLVIGTGKKITLECSQTMGHDKMYWYQQDPGMELHLIHYSYGVNSTEKGDLSSESTVSRIRTEHFPLTLESARPSHTSQYLCASSERQGLTDTQYFGPGTRLTVL.